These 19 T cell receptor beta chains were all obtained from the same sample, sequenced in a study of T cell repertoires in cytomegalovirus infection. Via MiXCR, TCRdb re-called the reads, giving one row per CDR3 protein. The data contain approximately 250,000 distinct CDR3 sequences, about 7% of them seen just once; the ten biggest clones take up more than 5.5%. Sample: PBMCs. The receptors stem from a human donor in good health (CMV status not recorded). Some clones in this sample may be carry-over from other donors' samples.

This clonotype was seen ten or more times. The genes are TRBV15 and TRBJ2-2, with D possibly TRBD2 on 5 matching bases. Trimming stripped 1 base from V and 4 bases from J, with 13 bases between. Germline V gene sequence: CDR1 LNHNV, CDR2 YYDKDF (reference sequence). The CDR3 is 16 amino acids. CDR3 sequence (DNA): TGTGCCACCAGCAGAGCGTTTGGGCGGGCCACCGGGGAGCTGTTTTTT. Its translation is CATSRAFGRATGELFF.

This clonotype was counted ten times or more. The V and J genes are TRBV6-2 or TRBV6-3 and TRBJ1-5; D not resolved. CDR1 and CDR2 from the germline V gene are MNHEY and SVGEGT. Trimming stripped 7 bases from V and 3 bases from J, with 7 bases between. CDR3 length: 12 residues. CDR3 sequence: CASMDANQPQHF. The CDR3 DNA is TGTGCCAGCATGGACGCCAATCAGCCCCAGCATTTT.

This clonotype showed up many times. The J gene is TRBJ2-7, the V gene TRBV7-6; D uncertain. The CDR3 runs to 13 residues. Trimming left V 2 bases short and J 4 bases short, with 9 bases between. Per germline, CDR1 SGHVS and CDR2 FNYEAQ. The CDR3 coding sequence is TGTGCCAGCAGCTTACAGGCGACATACGAGCAGTACTTC. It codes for CASSLQATYEQYF.

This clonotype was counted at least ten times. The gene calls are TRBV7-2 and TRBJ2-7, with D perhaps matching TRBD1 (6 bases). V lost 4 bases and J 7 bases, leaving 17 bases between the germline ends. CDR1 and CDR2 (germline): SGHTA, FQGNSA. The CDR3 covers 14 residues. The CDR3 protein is CASSSNSQGTEQYF. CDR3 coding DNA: TGTGCCAGCAGCTCAAATTCACAGGGAACAGAGCAGTACTTC. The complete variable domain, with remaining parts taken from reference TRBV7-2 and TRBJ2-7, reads GAGVSQSPSNKVTEKGKDVELRCDPISGHTALYWYRQSLGQGLEFLIYFQGNSAPDKSGLPSDRFSAERTGGSVSTLTIQRTQQEDSAVYLCASSSNSQGTEQYFGPGTRLTVT.

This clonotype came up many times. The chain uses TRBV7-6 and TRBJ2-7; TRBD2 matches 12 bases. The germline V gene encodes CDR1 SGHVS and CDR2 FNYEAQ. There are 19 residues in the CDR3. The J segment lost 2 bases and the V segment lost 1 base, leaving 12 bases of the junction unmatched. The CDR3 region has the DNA TGTGCCAGCAGCTTAGACCCCCCCCCCACTAGCGGGAGGACCTACGAGCAGTACTTC. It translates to CASSLDPPPTSGRTYEQYF. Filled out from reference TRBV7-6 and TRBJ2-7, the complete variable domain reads GAGVSQSPRYKVTKRGQDVALRCDPISGHVSLYWYRQALGQGPEFLTYFNYEAQQDKSGLPNDRFSAERPEGSISTLTIQRTEQRDSAMYRCASSLDPPPTSGRTYEQYFGPGTRLTVT.

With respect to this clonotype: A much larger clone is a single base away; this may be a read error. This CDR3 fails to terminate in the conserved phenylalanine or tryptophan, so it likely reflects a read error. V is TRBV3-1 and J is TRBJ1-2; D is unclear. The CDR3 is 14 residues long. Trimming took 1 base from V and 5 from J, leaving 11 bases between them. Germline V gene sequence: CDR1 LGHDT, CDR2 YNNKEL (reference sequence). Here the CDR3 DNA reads TGTGCCAGCAGCCAAGCCCTCTCACTGTATGGCTACACCCTC. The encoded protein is CASSQALSLYGYTL.

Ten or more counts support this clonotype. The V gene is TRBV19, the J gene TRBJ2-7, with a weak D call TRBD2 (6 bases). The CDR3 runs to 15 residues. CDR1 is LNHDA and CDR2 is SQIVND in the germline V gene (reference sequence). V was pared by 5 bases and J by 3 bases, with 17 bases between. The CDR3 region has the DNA TGTGCCAGTAGTCCCCCCTTGGGGGAGGTCTACGAGCAGTACTTC. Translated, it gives CASSPPLGEVYEQYF.

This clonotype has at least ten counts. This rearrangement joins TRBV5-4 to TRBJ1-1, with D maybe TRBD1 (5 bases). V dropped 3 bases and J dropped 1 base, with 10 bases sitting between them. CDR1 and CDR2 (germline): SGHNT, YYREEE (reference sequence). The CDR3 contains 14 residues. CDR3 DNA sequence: TGTGCCAGCAGCTCCCGGGACGGGAACACTGAAGCTTTCTTT. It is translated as CASSSRDGNTEAFF.

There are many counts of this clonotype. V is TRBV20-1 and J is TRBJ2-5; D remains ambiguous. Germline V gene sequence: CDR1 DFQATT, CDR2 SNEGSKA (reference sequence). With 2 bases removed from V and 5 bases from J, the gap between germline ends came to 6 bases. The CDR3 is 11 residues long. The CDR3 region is CSARYLETQYF. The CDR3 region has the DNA TGCAGTGCTAGATATTTGGAGACCCAGTACTTC.

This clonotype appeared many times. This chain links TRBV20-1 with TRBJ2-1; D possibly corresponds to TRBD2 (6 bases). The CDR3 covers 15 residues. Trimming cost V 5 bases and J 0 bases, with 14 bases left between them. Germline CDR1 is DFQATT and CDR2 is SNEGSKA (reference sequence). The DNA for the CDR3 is TGCAGTGCTCCCCTTCTAGCGAGCTCCTACAATGAGCAGTTCTTC. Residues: CSAPLLASSYNEQFF.

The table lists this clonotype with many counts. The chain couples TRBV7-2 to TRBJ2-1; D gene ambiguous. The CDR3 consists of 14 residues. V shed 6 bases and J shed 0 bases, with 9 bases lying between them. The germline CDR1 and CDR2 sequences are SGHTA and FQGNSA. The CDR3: CASRFQSSYNEQFF. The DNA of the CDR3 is TGTGCCAGCAGGTTCCAGAGCTCCTACAATGAGCAGTTCTTC.

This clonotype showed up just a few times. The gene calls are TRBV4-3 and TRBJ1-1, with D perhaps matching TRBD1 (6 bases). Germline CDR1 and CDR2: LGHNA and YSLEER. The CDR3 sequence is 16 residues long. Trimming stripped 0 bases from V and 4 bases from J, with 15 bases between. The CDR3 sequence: CASSQDWGGGGTEAFF. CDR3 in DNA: TGCGCCAGCAGCCAAGATTGGGGAGGGGGGGGCACTGAAGCTTTCTTT.

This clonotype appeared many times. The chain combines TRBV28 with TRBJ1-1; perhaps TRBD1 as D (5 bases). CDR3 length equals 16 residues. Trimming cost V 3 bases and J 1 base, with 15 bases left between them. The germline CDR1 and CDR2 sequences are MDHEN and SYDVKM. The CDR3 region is CASSLTAGRGNTEAFF. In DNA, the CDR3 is TGTGCCAGCAGTTTGACCGCAGGAAGGGGGAACACTGAAGCTTTCTTT.

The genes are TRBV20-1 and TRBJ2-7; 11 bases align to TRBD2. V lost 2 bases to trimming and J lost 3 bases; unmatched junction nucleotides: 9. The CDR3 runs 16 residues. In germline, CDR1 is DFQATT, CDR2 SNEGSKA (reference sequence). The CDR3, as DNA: TGCAGTGCTAGACCTATTACTAGCGGGAGTGTCTACGAGCAGTACTTC. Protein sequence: CSARPITSGSVYEQYF.

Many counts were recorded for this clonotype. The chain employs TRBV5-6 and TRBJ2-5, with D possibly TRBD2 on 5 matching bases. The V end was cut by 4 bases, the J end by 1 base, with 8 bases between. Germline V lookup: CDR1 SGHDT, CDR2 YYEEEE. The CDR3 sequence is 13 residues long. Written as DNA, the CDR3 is TGTGCCAGCAGCCCGGGGATCCAAGAGACCCAGTACTTC. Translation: CASSPGIQETQYF.

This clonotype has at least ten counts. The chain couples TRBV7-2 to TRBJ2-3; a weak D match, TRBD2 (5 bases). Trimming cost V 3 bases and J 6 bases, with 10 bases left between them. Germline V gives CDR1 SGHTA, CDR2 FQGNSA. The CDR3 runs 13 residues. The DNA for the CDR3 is TGTGCCAGCAGCTTCAAGGCGGGTGATACGCAGTATTTT. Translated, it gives CASSFKAGDTQYF.

CDR3 in DNA: TGTGCCAGCAGTCGAGACAGGGTCGGCCAAGAGACCCAGTACTTC. The encoded protein is CASSRDRVGQETQYF. The chain carries TRBV6-2 or TRBV6-3 and TRBJ2-5; 7 bases align to TRBD1. The CDR3 runs 15 residues. After removal of 5 bases from V and 1 base from J, the junction contained 7 bases not matched to a gene. The germline V gene encodes CDR1 MNHEY and CDR2 SVGEGT.

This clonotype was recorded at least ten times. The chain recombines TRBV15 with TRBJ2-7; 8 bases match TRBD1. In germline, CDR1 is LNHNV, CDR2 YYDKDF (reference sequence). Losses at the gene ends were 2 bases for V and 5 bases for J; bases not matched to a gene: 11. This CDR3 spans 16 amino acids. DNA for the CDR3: TGTGCCACCAGCAGACAATCCCAAGGACAGGGCCACGAGCAGTACTTC. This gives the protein CATSRQSQGQGHEQYF.

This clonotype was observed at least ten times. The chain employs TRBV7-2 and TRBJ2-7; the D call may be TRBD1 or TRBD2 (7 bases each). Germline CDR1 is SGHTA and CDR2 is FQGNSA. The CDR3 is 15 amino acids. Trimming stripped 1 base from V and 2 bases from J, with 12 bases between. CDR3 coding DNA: TGTGCCAGCAGCTTAGGGGGGAGGGGGCCCTACGAGCAGTACTTC. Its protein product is CASSLGGRGPYEQYF.